Below are 7 T cell receptor beta chains sequenced from a single sample in a study of beta chain features in type 1 diabetes (dated by TCRdb to 2016 to 2019). The research as a whole found: Type 1 diabetes patients showed a moderate but significant shortening of TCRB CDR3 length in all four CD4+ subsets.

The library relied on the immunoSEQ multiplex PCR assay. The High Capacity cDNA Reverse Transcription Kit was used to reverse transcribe all of the isolated RNA, meaning that expressed TCRB transcripts were what got sequenced. TCRdb obtained this table from immuneACCESS and retained in-frame rearrangements with V and J assigned. These tables miss some clones; where compared with another copy, unresolved V genes account for less than half of the shortfall, and the remainder is unexplained. The sample records about 280,000 clones, roughly 15% of which are singletons. The ten largest make up less than 0.02% of the sample. No antigen has been identified for these receptors. Sequenced: naive CD4+ T cells from blood. The cell subset or site label here, explained by the study, means: true naive CD4+ T cells. All receptors come from a man younger than 35 with type 1 diabetes.

This clone has a count of ten or more. This chain uses TRBV4-3 with TRBJ2-7; 7 nucleotides align to TRBD1. Germline assignment: CDR1 LGHNA and CDR2 YSLEER. The CDR3 sequence is 13 residues long. Losses at the gene ends were 8 bases for V and 7 bases for J; bases not matched to a gene: 11. The CDR3 loop is CASAGQAAGEQYF. CDR3 DNA: TGCGCCAGCGCAGGACAGGCCGCAGGGGAGCAGTACTTC.

The V call is TRBV2, the J call TRBJ1-2; D is unresolved. This CDR3 is 13 amino acids long. CDR1 SNHLY and CDR2 FYNNEI come from the germline V gene. The V end lost 6 bases, the J end lost 0 bases, and 8 bases lay between the germline ends. The CDR3 here is CASSQVPNYGYTF. CDR3 bases: TGTGCCAGCAGCCAGGTCCCTAACTATGGCTACACCTTC.

This clone was counted a few times. The chain links TRBV6-5 to TRBJ2-5, with D possibly TRBD1 on 5 matching bases. With 0 bases removed from V and 5 bases from J, the gap between germline ends came to 10 bases. There are 14 residues in the CDR3. Germline assignment: CDR1 MNHEY and CDR2 SVGAGI. The CDR3 protein is CASSYSGKGETQYF. For the CDR3, the DNA is TGTGCCAGCAGTTACTCGGGCAAGGGGGAGACCCAGTACTTC.

This chain connects TRBV29-1 to TRBJ2-2; D perhaps matches TRBD1 (5 bases). Trimming shortened V by 5 bases and J by 4 bases, and 17 bases separated the two germline ends. From germline, CDR1 is SQVTM and CDR2 ANQGSEA. The CDR3 runs to 15 residues. The CDR3 sequence is CSVLFRVQGTGELFF. For the CDR3, the DNA is TGCAGCGTTCTTTTCCGGGTTCAGGGCACCGGGGAGCTGTTTTTT.

A few counts support this clone. The chain carries TRBV9 and TRBJ2-1, with 9 bases identical to TRBD2. The CDR3 consists of 16 residues. The J segment lost 10 bases and the V segment lost 4 bases, leaving 15 bases of the junction unmatched. Germline CDR1 and CDR2: SGDLS and YYNGEE. In nucleotides, the CDR3 is TGTGCCAGCAGCCCCCTTTGGTTAGCGGGAGAACGGGAGCAGTTCTTC. This encodes CASSPLWLAGEREQFF.

This rearrangement joins TRBV5-1 to TRBJ2-7; D might be TRBD2 (5 bases). Germline CDR1 SGHRS, CDR2 YFSETQ. The length of the CDR3 is 14 residues. Trimming removed 2 bases from V and 0 bases from J, with 9 bases in between. The CDR3 is CASSLGAASYEQYF. In DNA, the CDR3 is TGCGCCAGCAGCTTAGGAGCGGCCTCCTACGAGCAGTACTTC.

The gene calls are TRBV30 and TRBJ2-1; TRBD1 agrees at 9 bases. The V gene's germline CDR1 is GTSNPN and CDR2 SVGIG (reference sequence). J gave up 1 base and V 1 base, and 8 bases lay outside the gene matches. The CDR3 totals 17 residues. The DNA of the CDR3 is TGTGCCTGGAGTGGGGGAGGGACAGGGAGTTCCTACAATGAGCAGTTCTTC. This gives the protein CAWSGGGTGSSYNEQFF. Drawing the rest from reference TRBV30 and TRBJ2-1, the complete variable domain is SQTIHQWPATLVQPVGSPLSLECTVEGTSNPNLYWYRQAAGRGLQLLFYSVGIGQISSEVPQNLSASRPQDRQFILSSKKLLLSDSGFYLCAWSGGGTGSSYNEQFFGPGTRLTVL.